The rows below give T cell receptor beta chains drawn from one sample of a study of T cell responses to AZD1222 COVID-19 vaccine. The assay was immunoSEQ multiplex PCR, and TCRdb's table has in-frame clones only and misses some. This sample has 140,000 to 150,000 clones, with approximately 89% found just once. The sample here was peripheral blood, taken on day 0 of AZD1222 vaccination. These receptor sequences come from an adult in good health. Each CDR3 is given with its conserved first and last residue. Fields, in order: clone size, V gene, CDR3 protein. Where a row states a size, it is once, few, many or the class of an expanded clone; other rows omit it.

-	TRBV19	CATLSGFYNEQFF
-	TRBV27	CASSSAGEQFF
-	TRBV27	CASSPRRSLGPTGELFF
-	TRBV10-3	CAISESTRDAAYTF
-	TRBV23-1	CASSQSRDRDLGEQYF
few	TRBV19	CASSIGPGYTGELFF
once	TRBV6-5	CASQNRGTGRGYTF
-	TRBV19	CASSFGQGSGNTIYF
-	TRBV6-2/TRBV6-3	CASSQGYNEQFF
-	TRBV2	CASNGDLWTGRGYNEQFF
-	TRBV9	CASSVGNSGELFF
-	TRBV6-4	CATILPRAGQPQHF
once	TRBV7-9	CASSLVGANVLTF
once	TRBV18	CASSPLTGRASPLHF
-	TRBV9	CASSASYRADTQYF
once	TRBV3-1/TRBV3-2	CAGREGQDIQYF
once	TRBV12-3/TRBV12-4	CASSRRGAYGYTF
-	TRBV4-1	CASSPGQHNQPQHF
-	TRBV6-1	CASSDSYGYTF
-	TRBV7-2	CASSLEKRGTTLHF
-	TRBV7-2	CASSLEGTNNEQFF
-	TRBV7-9	CASSFWRREGTGELFF
-	TRBV19	CASRLGREVDGYTF
-	TRBV19	CASSMVRQAFSYGYTF
-	TRBV2	CASTRDRANNEKLFF
-	TRBV12-3/TRBV12-4	CASSQGGNSPLHF
once	TRBV15	CATSREDLIQETQYF
-	TRBV4-1	CASSQDPGALGNEKLFF
-	TRBV15	CATSRDRASGTSGELFF
once	TRBV5-8	CASRTGRGVTDTQYF
-	TRBV6-5	CASSYGRDIYGYTF
-	TRBV5-5	CASSTDGNTEAFF
-	TRBV19	CASAWDPFDLQETQYF
-	TRBV4-2	CASSRRQGRVGDTQYF
-	TRBV9	CASSVGQWEDEQYF
-	TRBV5-1	CASSLDGEIYNEQFF
-	TRBV24-1	CATSNRRGQAAFTGMYEQYF
-	TRBV7-9	CASRGRRETQYF
-	TRBV4-3	CASSQESVARSPLHF
-	TRBV9	CASSVGVGGGYGYTF
-	TRBV6-5	CASSYSTRGAEQFF
-	TRBV28	CASSFSLRVNTGELFF
-	TRBV7-2	CASSSERNTQYF
once	TRBV5-1	CASSRGQGVDTGELFF
once	TRBV15	CATSRDGTATYEQYF
-	TRBV4-3	CASSQEVSPYNSPLHF
-	TRBV7-2	CASSLGDRVNSPLHF
-	TRBV7-2	CASSPPEKNIQYF
once	TRBV5-8	CASSLASRTVYGYTF
-	TRBV7-9	CASSHSRRNREKLFF
once	TRBV28	CASKPSGASGSGETQYF
-	TRBV19	CASIPFDGGEQFF
-	TRBV7-2	CASSPGTSGGGDTQYF
-	TRBV5-4	CASGTGDWYNEQFF
few	TRBV19	CASSPTGTRGDTQYF